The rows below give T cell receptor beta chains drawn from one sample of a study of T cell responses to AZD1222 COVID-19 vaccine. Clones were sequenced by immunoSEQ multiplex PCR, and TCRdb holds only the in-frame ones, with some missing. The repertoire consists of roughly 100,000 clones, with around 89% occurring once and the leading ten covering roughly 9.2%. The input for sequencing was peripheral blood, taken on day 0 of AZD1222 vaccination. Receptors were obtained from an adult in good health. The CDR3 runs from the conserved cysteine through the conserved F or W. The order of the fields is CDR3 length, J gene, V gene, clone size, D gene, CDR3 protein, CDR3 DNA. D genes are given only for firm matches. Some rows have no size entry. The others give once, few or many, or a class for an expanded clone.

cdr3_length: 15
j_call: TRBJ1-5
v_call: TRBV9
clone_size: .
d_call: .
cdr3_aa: CASSAGGYSNQPQHF
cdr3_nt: TGTGCCAGCAGCGCTGGAGGGTATAGCAATCAGCCCCAGCATTTT

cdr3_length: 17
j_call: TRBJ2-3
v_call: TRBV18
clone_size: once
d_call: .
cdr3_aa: CASSPRRVLASTDTQYF
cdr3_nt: TGTGCCAGCTCACCACGAAGAGTGCTAGCGAGCACAGATACGCAGTATTTT

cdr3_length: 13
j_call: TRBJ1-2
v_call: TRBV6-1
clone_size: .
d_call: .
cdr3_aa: CASSLVNNYGYTF
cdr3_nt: TGTGCCAGCAGCCTAGTCAACAACTATGGCTACACCTTC

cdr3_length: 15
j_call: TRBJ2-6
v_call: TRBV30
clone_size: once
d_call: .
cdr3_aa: CAWSKGTPGANVLTF
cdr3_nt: TGTGCCTGGAGTAAAGGGACCCCTGGGGCCAACGTCCTGACTTTC

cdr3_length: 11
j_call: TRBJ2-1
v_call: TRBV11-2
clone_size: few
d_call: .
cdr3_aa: CASILGYEQFF
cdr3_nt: TGTGCCAGCATCCTAGGGTATGAGCAGTTCTTC

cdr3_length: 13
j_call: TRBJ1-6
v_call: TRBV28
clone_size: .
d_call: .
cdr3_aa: CASEDPGNSPLHF
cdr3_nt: TGTGCCAGCGAGGATCCGGGTAATTCACCCCTCCACTTT

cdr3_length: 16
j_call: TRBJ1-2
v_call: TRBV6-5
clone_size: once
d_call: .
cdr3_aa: CASSYSTRGTNYGYTF
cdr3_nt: TGTGCCAGCAGTTACTCGACCCGAGGAACTAACTATGGCTACACCTTC

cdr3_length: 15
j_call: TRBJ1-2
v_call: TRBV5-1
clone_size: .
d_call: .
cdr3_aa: CASSLALGESYGYTF
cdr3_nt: TGCGCCAGCAGCTTGGCCCTTGGGGAGAGCTATGGCTACACCTTC

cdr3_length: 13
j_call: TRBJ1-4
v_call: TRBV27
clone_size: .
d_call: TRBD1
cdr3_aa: CASSSTGVEKLFF
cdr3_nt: TGTGCCAGCAGTTCGACAGGGGTAGAAAAACTGTTTTTT

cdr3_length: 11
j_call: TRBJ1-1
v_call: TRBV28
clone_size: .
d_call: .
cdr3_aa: CASSYKNEAFF
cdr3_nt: TGTGCCAGCAGTTATAAGAATGAAGCTTTCTTT

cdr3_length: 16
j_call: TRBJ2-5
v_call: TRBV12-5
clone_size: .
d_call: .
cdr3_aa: CASGLTAWGTQETQYF
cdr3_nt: TGTGCTAGTGGTCTAACAGCGTGGGGTACCCAAGAGACCCAGTACTTC

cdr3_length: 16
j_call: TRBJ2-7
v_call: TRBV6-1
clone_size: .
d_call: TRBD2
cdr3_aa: CASSEAWLAGRDEQYF
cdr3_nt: TGTGCCAGCAGTGAAGCCTGGCTAGCGGGAAGGGACGAGCAGTACTTC

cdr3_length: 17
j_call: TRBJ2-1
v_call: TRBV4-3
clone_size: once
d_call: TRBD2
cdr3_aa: CASSQNRAGSFSNEQFF
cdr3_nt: TGCGCCAGCAGCCAAAACAGAGCGGGATCATTCAGCAATGAGCAGTTCTTC

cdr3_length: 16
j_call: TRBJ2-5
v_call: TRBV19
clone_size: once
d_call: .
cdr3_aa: CASSIGGAPFQETQYF
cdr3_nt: TGTGCCAGTAGTATAGGGGGGGCCCCCTTCCAAGAGACCCAGTACTTC

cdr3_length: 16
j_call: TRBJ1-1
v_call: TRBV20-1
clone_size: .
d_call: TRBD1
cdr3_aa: CSASHILQGIDTEAFF
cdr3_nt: TGCAGTGCTAGTCATATCTTACAGGGGATTGACACTGAAGCTTTCTTT

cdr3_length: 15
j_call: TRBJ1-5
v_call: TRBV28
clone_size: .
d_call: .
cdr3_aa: CASSRDGDSNQPQHF
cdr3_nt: TGTGCCAGCAGCAGGGACGGAGATAGCAATCAGCCCCAGCATTTT

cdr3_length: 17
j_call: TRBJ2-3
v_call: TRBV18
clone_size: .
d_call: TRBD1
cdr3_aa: CASSAGDRGRRTDTQYF
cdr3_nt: TGTGCCAGCTCGGCGGGGGACAGGGGGCGTCGCACAGATACGCAGTATTTT

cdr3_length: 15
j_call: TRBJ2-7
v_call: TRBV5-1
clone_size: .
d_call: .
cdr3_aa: CASSSTGGPVYEQYF
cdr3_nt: TGCGCCAGCAGCTCGACCGGGGGGCCCGTCTACGAGCAGTACTTC

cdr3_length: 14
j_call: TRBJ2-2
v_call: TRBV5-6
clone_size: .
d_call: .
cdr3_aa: CASSFITRTGELFF
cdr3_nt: TGTGCCAGCAGCTTTATCACACGCACCGGGGAGCTGTTTTTT

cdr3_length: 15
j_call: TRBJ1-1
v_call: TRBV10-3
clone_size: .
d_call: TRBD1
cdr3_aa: CAISDYDRGNTEAFF
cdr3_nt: TGTGCCATCAGTGACTATGACAGGGGGAACACTGAAGCTTTCTTT

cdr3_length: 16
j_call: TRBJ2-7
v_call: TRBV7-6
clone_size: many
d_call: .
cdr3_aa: CASSLRGGGRSYEQYF
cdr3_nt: TGTGCCAGCAGCTTGAGGGGAGGGGGCAGGTCCTACGAGCAGTACTTC

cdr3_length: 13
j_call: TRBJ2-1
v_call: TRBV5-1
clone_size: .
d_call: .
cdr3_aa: CASSRTNSGEQFF
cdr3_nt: TGCGCCAGCAGCCGTACAAATAGCGGTGAGCAGTTCTTC

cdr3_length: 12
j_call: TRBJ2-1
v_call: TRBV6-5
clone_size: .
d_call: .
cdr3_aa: CASSRTYNEQFF
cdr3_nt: TGTGCCAGCAGTAGAACGTACAATGAGCAGTTCTTC

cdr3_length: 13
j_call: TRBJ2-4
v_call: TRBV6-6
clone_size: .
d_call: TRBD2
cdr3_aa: CASSLGAGGIQYF
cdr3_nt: TGTGCCAGCAGTTTAGGGGCGGGAGGGATTCAGTACTTC

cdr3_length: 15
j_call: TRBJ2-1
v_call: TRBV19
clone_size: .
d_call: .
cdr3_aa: CASKRSGMGANEQFF
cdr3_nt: TGTGCCAGTAAGCGGAGCGGGATGGGGGCCAATGAGCAGTTCTTC

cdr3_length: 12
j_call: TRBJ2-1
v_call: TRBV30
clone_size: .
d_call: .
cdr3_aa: CAWSVLGHEQFF
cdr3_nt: TGTGCCTGGAGTGTATTGGGTCATGAGCAGTTCTTC

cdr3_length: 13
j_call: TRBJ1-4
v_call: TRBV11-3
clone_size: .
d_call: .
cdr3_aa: CASSLRANEKLFF
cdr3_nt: TGTGCCAGCAGCTTACGAGCGAATGAAAAACTGTTTTTT

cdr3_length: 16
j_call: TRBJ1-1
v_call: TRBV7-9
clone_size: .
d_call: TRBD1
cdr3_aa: CASSLEGTGAGVEAFF
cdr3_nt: TGTGCCAGCAGCTTAGAAGGGACAGGGGCGGGGGTAGAAGCTTTCTTT

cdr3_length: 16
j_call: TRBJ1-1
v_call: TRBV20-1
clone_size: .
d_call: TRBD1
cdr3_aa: CSASREGARMNTEAFF
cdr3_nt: TGCAGTGCTAGTCGTGAGGGGGCGAGAATGAACACTGAAGCTTTCTTT

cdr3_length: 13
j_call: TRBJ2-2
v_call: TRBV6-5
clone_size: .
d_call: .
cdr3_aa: CASSQRTAGELFF
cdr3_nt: TGTGCCAGCAGCCAAAGGACCGCCGGGGAGCTGTTTTTT

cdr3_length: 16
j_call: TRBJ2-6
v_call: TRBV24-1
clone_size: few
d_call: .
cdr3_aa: CATSEAGGSGANVLTF
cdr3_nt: TGTGCCACCAGTGAGGCTGGCGGGTCTGGGGCCAACGTCCTGACTTTC

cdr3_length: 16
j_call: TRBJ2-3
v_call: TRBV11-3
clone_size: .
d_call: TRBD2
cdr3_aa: CASSSGLAGITDTQYF
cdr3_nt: TGTGCCAGCAGCTCGGGACTAGCGGGAATAACAGATACGCAGTATTTT

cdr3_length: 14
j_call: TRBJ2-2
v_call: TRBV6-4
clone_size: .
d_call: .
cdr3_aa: CASSAKSGTGELFF
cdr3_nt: TGTGCCAGCAGCGCGAAGAGCGGCACCGGGGAGCTGTTTTTT

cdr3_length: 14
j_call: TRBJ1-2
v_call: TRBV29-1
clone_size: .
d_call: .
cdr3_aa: CSVEVWGGAEGYTF
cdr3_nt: TGCAGCGTTGAAGTTTGGGGGGGCGCGGAAGGCTACACCTTC

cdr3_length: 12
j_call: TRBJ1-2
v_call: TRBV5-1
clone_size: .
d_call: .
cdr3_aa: CASSEGGYGYTF
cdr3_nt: TGCGCCAGCAGCGAGGGAGGCTATGGCTACACCTTC

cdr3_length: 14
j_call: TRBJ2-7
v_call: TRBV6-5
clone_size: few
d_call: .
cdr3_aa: CASSYRDHTYEQYF
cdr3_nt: TGTGCCAGCAGTTATCGGGATCACACCTACGAGCAGTACTTC

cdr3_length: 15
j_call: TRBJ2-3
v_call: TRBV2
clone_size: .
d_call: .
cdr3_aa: CASSLDSRGSDTQYF
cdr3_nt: TGTGCCAGCAGCCTGGACAGCCGAGGGTCAGATACGCAGTATTTT

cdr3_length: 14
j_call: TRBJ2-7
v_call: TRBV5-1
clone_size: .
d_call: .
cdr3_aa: CASSFRDTSYEQYF
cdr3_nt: TGCGCCAGCAGCTTCCGGGACACCTCCTACGAGCAGTACTTC

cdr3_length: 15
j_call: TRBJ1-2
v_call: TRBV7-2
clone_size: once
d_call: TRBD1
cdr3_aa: CASSPRTGPTYGYTF
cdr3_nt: TGTGCCAGCAGCCCCCGGACAGGGCCCACATATGGCTACACCTTC

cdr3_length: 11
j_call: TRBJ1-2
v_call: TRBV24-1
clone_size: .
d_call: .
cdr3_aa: CATGGVDGYTF
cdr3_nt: TGTGCCACTGGGGGTGTGGATGGCTACACCTTC